The rows below give T cell receptor beta chains drawn from one sample of a study of cytomegalovirus exposure and HLA in healthy donors. Profiling relied on immunoSEQ multiplex PCR, and the TCRdb table lists in-frame clones only, not all of them. The sample shows under 75,000 clones, 65% to 80% of them seen only once. What was sequenced was PBMCs. These receptors were obtained from a man aged 40-55 years in good health and CMV-seropositive. CDR3s leave out the opening cysteine and the closing phenylalanine or tryptophan.

j_call: TRBJ2-1; v_call: TRBV5-1; cdr3_aa: ASSLPSNEQF
j_call: TRBJ1-1; v_call: TRBV4-1; cdr3_aa: ASSHREANTEAF
j_call: TRBJ2-5; v_call: TRBV12-5; cdr3_aa: ASGFSIQETQY
j_call: TRBJ1-2; v_call: TRBV19; cdr3_aa: ASSTAGTASYGYT
j_call: TRBJ1-1; v_call: TRBV2; cdr3_aa: ASNEQGQNTEAF
j_call: TRBJ2-7; v_call: TRBV7-9; cdr3_aa: SSSGNGVYEQY
j_call: TRBJ2-1; v_call: TRBV7-9; cdr3_aa: SSSFTELANEQF
j_call: TRBJ2-6; v_call: TRBV19; cdr3_aa: ASSMAGANVLT
j_call: TRBJ1-6; v_call: TRBV18; cdr3_aa: ASSTGTDNSPLH
j_call: TRBJ2-5; v_call: TRBV6-6; cdr3_aa: ASSVGASGTQY
j_call: TRBJ2-1; v_call: TRBV6-8; cdr3_aa: ASSYPLRGGGRDNEQF
j_call: TRBJ2-7; v_call: TRBV2; cdr3_aa: ASSYQQGYEQY
j_call: TRBJ2-1; v_call: TRBV6-4; cdr3_aa: ASSVLAGGDNEQF
j_call: TRBJ2-5; v_call: TRBV29-1; cdr3_aa: SVVPWEGPRETQY
j_call: NA; v_call: TRBV18; cdr3_aa: ASSPSAGGYEQY
j_call: TRBJ2-7; v_call: TRBV7-6; cdr3_aa: ASSPQGSHEQY
j_call: TRBJ2-3; v_call: TRBV4-1; cdr3_aa: ASSQDHVSTQY
j_call: TRBJ1-4; v_call: TRBV4-1; cdr3_aa: ASSQVGQGREKLF
j_call: TRBJ2-3; v_call: TRBV6-1; cdr3_aa: AHTAGSPDTQY
j_call: TRBJ2-5; v_call: TRBV29-1; cdr3_aa: SVVLLASQETQY
j_call: TRBJ2-1; v_call: TRBV5-6; cdr3_aa: ASSWTSGVGQF
j_call: TRBJ1-1; v_call: TRBV2; cdr3_aa: ASSGQGNTEAF
j_call: TRBJ1-2; v_call: TRBV25-1; cdr3_aa: ASSLWAGHGYT
j_call: TRBJ2-3; v_call: TRBV19; cdr3_aa: ASSFRQETDTQY
j_call: TRBJ1-5; v_call: TRBV19; cdr3_aa: ASSSGQNQPQH
j_call: TRBJ1-1; v_call: TRBV18; cdr3_aa: ASSPQGGRYTEAF
j_call: TRBJ1-2; v_call: TRBV10-3; cdr3_aa: AISDDRGRNYGYT
j_call: TRBJ1-1; v_call: TRBV6-4; cdr3_aa: ATSTGDRAF
j_call: TRBJ2-2; v_call: TRBV9; cdr3_aa: ASSQKGGVTGELF
j_call: TRBJ2-1; v_call: TRBV7-9; cdr3_aa: ASSPRLAGALGEQF
j_call: TRBJ2-7; v_call: TRBV11-2; cdr3_aa: ASSPVNRVGGYEQY
j_call: TRBJ2-7; v_call: TRBV7-2; cdr3_aa: ASSTLTSASPQY